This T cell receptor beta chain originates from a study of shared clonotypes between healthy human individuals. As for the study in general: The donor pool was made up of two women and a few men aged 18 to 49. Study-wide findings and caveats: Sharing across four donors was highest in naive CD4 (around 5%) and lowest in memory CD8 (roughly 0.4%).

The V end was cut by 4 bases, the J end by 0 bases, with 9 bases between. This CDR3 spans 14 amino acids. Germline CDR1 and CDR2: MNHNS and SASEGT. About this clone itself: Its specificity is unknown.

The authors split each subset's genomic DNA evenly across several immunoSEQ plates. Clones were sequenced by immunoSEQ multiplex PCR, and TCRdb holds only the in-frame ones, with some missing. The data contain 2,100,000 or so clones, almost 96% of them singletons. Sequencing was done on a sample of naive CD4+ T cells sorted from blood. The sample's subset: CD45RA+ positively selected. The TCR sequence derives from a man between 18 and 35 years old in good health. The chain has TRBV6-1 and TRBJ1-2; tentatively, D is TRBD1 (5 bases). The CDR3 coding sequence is TGTGCCAGCAGTGTGGGGGGATCTAACTATGGCTACACCTTC. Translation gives CASSVGGSNYGYTF.